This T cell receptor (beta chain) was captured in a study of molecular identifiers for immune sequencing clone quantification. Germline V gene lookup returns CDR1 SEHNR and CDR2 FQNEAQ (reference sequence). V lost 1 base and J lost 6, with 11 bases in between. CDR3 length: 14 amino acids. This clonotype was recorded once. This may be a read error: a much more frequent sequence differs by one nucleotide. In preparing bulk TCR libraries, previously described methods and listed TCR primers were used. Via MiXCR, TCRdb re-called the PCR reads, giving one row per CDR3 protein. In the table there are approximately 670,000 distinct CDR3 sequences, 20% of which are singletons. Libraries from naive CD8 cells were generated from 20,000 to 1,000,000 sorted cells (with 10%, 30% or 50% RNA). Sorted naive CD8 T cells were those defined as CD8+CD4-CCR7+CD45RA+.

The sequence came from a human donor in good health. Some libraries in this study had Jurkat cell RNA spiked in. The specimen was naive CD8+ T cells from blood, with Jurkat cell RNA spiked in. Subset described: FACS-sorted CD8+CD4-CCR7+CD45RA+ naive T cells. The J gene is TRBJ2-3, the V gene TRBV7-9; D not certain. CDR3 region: CASSLVTSLDTQYF. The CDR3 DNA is TGTGCCAGCAGCTTAGTTACCAGCCTGGATACGCAGTATTTT.